Sequencing of this TCR beta chain was carried out in a study of cytomegalovirus exposure and HLA in healthy donors. A word on this clone: Antigen unknown.

Primers included in the PCR were 60 Vbeta and 13 Jbeta primers. Sequencing used immunoSEQ multiplex PCR; TCRdb keeps in-frame clones, though not all of them. The profile covers approximately 76,000 clones, with under 70% appearing a single time and around 5% taken by the ten largest. V was pared by 4 bases and J by 1 base, with 11 bases between. Germline CDR1 reads SEHNR; CDR2 reads FQNEAQ (reference sequence). This CDR3 contains 14 residues. Regarding the study as a whole: In a later analysis, at a false discovery rate of 0.05, roughly 16,000 TCR beta sequences matched HLA alleles.

The TCR sequence derives from a man aged 30 to 39 in good health and CMV-seropositive. The sample was PBMCs. The chain joins TRBV7-9 to TRBJ2-7; D call uncertain. CDR3 protein: CASSSGYGSYEQYF. CDR3 in DNA: TGTGCCAGCAGCTCAGGATACGGTTCCTACGAGCAGTACTTC.